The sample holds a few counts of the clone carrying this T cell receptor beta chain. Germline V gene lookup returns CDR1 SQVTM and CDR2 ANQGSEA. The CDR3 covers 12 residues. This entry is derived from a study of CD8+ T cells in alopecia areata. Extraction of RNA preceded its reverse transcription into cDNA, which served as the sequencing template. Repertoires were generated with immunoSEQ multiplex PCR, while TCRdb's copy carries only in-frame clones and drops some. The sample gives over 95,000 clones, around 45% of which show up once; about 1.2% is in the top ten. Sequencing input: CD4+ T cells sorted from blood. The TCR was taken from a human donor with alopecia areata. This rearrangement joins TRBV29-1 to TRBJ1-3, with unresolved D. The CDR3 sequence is CSYSDSGNTIYF. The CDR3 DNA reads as TGCAGTTACTCCGACTCTGGAAACACCATATATTTT.